This T cell receptor beta chain is drawn from a study of T cell responses to AZD1222 COVID-19 vaccine. Repertoires were generated with immunoSEQ multiplex PCR, while TCRdb's copy carries only in-frame clones and drops some. The sample carries approximately 120,000 clones, around 83% recorded once. On this clone: No antigen is known for it.

Whole-study results and caveats: Among the donors, most were white British and more were female, and clonal diversity was possibly underestimated. Baseline serostatus was positive in only a handful of AZD1222 recipients. Increased Spike-specific TCR breadth and depth were observed after two AZD1222 doses.

The junction had 14 bases not matched to a gene; V was cut back by 6 bases and J by 3 bases. CDR3 length equals 16 residues. CDR1 is SGHDT, CDR2 YYEEEE, per germline. Some second doses came at about 4 weeks and others at about 12 weeks; these were pooled. The sample here was peripheral blood, taken 28 days after the second AZD1222 dose. The chain combines TRBV5-6 with TRBJ2-5; 7 positions match TRBD1. The sequence was obtained from an adult who received the AZD1222 COVID-19 vaccine. The CDR3 nucleotides read TGTGCCAGCACCAACCCGGGAAATACAGGGGAAGAGACCCAGTACTTC. Protein sequence: CASTNPGNTGEETQYF. Full variable domain (remainder filled in from reference TRBV5-6 and TRBJ2-5): DAGVTQSPTHLIKTRGQQVTLRCSPKSGHDTVSWYQQALGQGPQFIFQYYEEEERQRGNFPDRFSGHQFPNYSSELNVNALLLGDSALYLCASTNPGNTGEETQYFGPGTRLLVL.